This T cell receptor (beta chain) is drawn from a study of blood T cell repertoires in COVID-19. As for the study in general: Sites in the United States, Italy and Spain provided acute and convalescent COVID-19 samples.

Study processing details: Estimates of nucleated cell counts were drawn from the amplification of reference gene primers. TCRdb keeps only in-frame clones here, not all; method: immunoSEQ multiplex PCR. Clone size and the V and J calls come from that table; the DNA yielded D and trimming. The sample lists roughly 64,000 clones; around four fifths were seen once. Germline V lookup: CDR1 PRHDT, CDR2 FYEKMQ (reference sequence). With V trimmed by 5 bases and J by 2 bases, 6 bases remained unmatched. There are 17 residues in the CDR3. The chain is built from TRBV13 and TRBJ2-6; 10 bases align to TRBD2. The receptor was derived from a man aged 60-69 years with COVID-19, enrolled during active disease. The sample taken for sequencing was peripheral blood. The CDR3 loop is CASSHLAGVTGANVLTF. The CDR3 bases are TGTGCCAGCAGCCACCTAGCGGGAGTCACTGGGGCCAACGTCCTGACTTTC.